The T cell receptor (beta chain) described here comes from a study of human T cells and chemical hapten exposure. Study details: Minor volume differences among pooled libraries chiefly drove per-sample TCR yield variation.

In this sample, this clonotype turned up many times. What it recognizes is unknown. TCRdb ran MiXCR on the RACE reads and lists one entry per CDR3 protein. The sample lists a few hundred thousand distinct CDR3 sequences, around 5% occurring once. Regarding the study as a whole: Alopecia affecting every donor means their immune response may not match healthy people's.

The sample's time point: pre-sensitization, week 0. The treatment here: therapeutic diphenylcyclopropenone sensitization with weekly scalp DPC. Blood was collected ahead of every patch test applied. Deletions cut 9 bases from V and 6 bases from J, with 11 bases between. CDR1 and CDR2 from the germline V gene are SGHTA and FQGTGA. This CDR3 spans 11 amino acids. This chain uses TRBV7-3 with TRBJ1-2, with D unclear. The sequence was collected from a woman aged 18-29 years with alopecia areata. Some clones in this sample may be carry-over from other donors' samples. Source: whole blood, taken in connection with sensitization to the hapten diphenylcyclopropenone (DPC). The CDR3 DNA follows: TGTGCCAGTATAGCCGGGGATGGCTACACCTTC. Amino acid sequence: CASIAGDGYTF.